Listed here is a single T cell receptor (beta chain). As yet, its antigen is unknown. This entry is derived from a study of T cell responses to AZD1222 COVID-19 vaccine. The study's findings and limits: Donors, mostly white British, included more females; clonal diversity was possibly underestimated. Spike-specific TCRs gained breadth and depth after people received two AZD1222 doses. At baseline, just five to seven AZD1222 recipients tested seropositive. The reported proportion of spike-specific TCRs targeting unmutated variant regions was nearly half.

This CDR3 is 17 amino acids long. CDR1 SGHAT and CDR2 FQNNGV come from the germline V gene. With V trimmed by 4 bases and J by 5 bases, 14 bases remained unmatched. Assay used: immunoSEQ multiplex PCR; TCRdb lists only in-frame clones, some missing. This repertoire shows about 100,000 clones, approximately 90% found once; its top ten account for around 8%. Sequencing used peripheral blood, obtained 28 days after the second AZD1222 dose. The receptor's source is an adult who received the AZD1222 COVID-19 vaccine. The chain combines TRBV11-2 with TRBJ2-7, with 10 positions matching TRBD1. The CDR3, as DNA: TGTGCCAGCAGCTCTCTTTGGAGGACAGGGGGATTCCACGAGCAGTACTTC. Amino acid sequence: CASSSLWRTGGFHEQYF.